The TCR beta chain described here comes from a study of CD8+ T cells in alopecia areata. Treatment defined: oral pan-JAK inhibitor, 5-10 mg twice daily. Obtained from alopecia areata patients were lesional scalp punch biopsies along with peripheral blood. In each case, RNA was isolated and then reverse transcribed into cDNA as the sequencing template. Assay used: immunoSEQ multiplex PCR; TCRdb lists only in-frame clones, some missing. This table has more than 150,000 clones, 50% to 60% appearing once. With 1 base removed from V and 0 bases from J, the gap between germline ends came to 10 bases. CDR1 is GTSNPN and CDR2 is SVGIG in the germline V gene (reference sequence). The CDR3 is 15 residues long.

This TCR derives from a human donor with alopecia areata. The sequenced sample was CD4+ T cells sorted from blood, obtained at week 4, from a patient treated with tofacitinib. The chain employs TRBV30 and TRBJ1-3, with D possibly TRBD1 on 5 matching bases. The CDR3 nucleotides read TGTGCCTGGAGTGGCGGGACCTTCTCTGGAAACACCATATATTTT. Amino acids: CAWSGGTFSGNTIYF.